These T cell receptor beta chains were read from a single sample in a study of cytotoxic CD8 clonotypes in ibrutinib-treated CLL. The protocol was immunoSEQ multiplex PCR, while the TCRdb copy is restricted to in-frame clones and leaves out a portion. This table has approximately 120,000 clones, roughly 57% appearing once. This sample comprised PBMCs, obtained after 24 months of ibrutinib treatment. The source is a human donor with chronic lymphocytic leukemia. The CDR3 runs from the conserved cysteine through the conserved F or W. A D gene is named only where the DNA matches it firmly. Clone sizes are given selectively: once, few, many, or a class where the clone is expanded.

>TRBD1|TRBV5-1|TRBJ2-5|many
TGCGCCAGCAGCTTAGACAGGGCAGAGACCCAGTACTTC
CASSLDRAETQYF
>TRBD1|TRBV9|TRBJ2-5|few
TGTGCCAGCAGCGTAGCTCCGGACAGGGGGCGGGAGACCCAGTACTTC
CASSVAPDRGRETQYF
>-|TRBV5-5|TRBJ1-4|-
TGTGCCAGCAGCTTGGTTCGGCAGATTAATGAAAAACTGTTTTTT
CASSLVRQINEKLFF
>-|TRBV29-1|TRBJ2-3|-
TGCAGCGTTGAAGATCCCAGGGGTCGGAACCTACGGACGCAGTATTTT
CSVEDPRGRNLRTQYF
>TRBD1|TRBV11-2|TRBJ1-3|-
TGTGCCAGCAGCTTAAATCCAGGGGGCTCTGGAAACACCATATATTTT
CASSLNPGGSGNTIYF
>-|TRBV6-5|TRBJ2-7|-
TGTGCCAGCAGTAACCTCTGGGGAGACGAGCAGTACTTC
CASSNLWGDEQYF
>-|TRBV21-1|TRBJ1-1|-
TGTGCCAGCAGCCGGTTACAACTTAACACTGAAGCTTTCTTT
CASSRLQLNTEAFF
>TRBD1|TRBV7-2|TRBJ2-7|-
TGTGCCAGCAGCCCGACAGGGACGGCCTACGAGCAGTACTTC
CASSPTGTAYEQYF
>-|TRBV29-1|TRBJ1-2|-
TGCAGCGTTGAAGGTACTACAGGGTATGGCTACACCTTC
CSVEGTTGYGYTF
>-|TRBV6-1|TRBJ2-5|few
TGTGCCCTCGGGCAAGAGACCCAGTACTTC
CALGQETQYF
>TRBD1|TRBV10-3|TRBJ2-7|few
TGTGCCATCAGTCAAGGGCAGGGGGTAACCTACGAGCAGTACTTC
CAISQGQGVTYEQYF
>TRBD2|TRBV5-8|TRBJ2-1|-
TGTGCCAGCAGCGGGGGGACTAGTTCTGAGCAGTTCTTC
CASSGGTSSEQFF
>TRBD1|TRBV2|TRBJ2-7|-
TGTGCCAGCAGAGGACAGGGGAGCTCCTACGAGCAGTACTTC
CASRGQGSSYEQYF
>-|TRBV5-4|TRBJ1-3|once
TGTGCCAGCAGCCGGGACAACTACTCTGGAAACACCATATATTTT
CASSRDNYSGNTIYF
>TRBD2|TRBV5-1|TRBJ2-3|-
TGCGCCAGCAGCGCTAGCGGGGGCAAACAAGATACGCAGTATTTT
CASSASGGKQDTQYF
>-|TRBV18|TRBJ1-1|-
TGTGCCAGCTCTAGGACGGGGGACACTGAAGCTTTCTTT
CASSRTGDTEAFF
>TRBD1|TRBV5-1|TRBJ1-1|-
TGCGCCAGCAGACCGGACAGGGACACTGAAGCTTTCTTT
CASRPDRDTEAFF
>-|TRBV19|TRBJ1-1|-
TGTGCCAGTCTCCAGGGGAGGGGGACTGAAGCTTTCTTT
CASLQGRGTEAFF
>TRBD1|TRBV7-6|TRBJ2-5|-
TGTGCCAGCAGCTTAGTATATAGTGGGACAGGGGAGGAGACCCAGTACTTC
CASSLVYSGTGEETQYF
>TRBD2|TRBV5-6|TRBJ2-3|-
TGTGCCAGCAGCTTCCCCGGGGGGGCCGGCACAGATACGCAGTATTTT
CASSFPGGAGTDTQYF